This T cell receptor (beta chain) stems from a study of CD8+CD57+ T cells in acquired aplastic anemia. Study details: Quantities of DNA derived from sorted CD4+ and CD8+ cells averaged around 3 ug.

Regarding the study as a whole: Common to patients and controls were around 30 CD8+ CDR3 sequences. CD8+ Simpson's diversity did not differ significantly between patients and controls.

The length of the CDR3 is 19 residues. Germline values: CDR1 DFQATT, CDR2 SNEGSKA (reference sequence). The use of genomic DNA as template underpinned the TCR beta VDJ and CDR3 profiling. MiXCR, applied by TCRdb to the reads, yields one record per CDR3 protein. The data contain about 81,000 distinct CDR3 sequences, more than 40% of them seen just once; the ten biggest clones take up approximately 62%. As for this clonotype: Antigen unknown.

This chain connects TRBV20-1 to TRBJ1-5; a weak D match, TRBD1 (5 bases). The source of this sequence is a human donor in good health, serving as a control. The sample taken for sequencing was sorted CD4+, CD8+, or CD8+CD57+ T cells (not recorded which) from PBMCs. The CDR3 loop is CSASTAGTSIPYSNQPQHF. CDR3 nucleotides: TGCAGCGCCTCCACCGCCGGGACTTCAATTCCTTATAGCAATCAGCCCCAGCATTTT.